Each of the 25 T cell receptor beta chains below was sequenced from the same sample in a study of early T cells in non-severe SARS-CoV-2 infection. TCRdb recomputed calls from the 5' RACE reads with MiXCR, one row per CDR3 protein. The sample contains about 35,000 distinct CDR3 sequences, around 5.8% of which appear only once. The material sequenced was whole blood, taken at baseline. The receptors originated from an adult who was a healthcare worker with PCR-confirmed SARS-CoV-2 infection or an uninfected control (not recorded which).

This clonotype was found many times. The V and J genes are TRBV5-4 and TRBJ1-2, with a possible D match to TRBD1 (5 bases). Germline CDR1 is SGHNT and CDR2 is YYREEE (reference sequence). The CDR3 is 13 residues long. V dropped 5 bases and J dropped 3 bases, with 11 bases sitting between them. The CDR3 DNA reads TGTGCCAGCAGGGCCGGGGCTGACTATGGCTACACCTTC. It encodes CASRAGADYGYTF.

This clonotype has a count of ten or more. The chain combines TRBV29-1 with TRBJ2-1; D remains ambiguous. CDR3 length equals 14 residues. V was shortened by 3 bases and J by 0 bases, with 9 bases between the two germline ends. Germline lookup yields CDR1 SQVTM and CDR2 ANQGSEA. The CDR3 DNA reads TGCAGCGTTGACGTCCTGAGCTCCTACAATGAGCAGTTCTTC. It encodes CSVDVLSSYNEQFF.

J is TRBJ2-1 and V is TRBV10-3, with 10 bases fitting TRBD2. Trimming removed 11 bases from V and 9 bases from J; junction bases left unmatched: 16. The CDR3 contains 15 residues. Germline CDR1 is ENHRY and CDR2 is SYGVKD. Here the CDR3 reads CASRGGAGGPGEQFF. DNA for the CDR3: TGTGCCTCCCGGGGCGGAGCGGGGGGGCCAGGTGAGCAGTTCTTC.

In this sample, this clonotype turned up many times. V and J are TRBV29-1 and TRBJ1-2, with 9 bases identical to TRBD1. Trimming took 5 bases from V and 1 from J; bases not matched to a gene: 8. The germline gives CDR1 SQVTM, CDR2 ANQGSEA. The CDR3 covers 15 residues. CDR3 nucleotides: TGCAGCGTTCCCCTACAGGGGGCCTATAACTATGGCTACACCTTC. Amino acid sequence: CSVPLQGAYNYGYTF.

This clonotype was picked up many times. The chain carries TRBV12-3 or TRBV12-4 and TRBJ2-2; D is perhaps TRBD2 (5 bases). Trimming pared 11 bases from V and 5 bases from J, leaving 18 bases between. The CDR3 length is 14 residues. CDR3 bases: TGTGCCGGACTCCCAAGGTTGGGTACCGGGGAGCTGTTTTTT. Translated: CAGLPRLGTGELFF.

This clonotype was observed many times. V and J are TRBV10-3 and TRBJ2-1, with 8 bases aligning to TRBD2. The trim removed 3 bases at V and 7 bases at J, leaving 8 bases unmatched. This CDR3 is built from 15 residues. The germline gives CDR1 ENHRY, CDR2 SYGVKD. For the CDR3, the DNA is TGTGCCATCAGTGATGGGCGGGAGGATGTAAATGAGCAGTTCTTC. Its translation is CAISDGREDVNEQFF.

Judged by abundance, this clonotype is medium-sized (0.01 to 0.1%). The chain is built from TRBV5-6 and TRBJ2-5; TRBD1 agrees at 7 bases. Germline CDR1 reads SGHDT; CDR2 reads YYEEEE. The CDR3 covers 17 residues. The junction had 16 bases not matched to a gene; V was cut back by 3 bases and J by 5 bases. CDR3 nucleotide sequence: TGTGCCAGCAGCTATGCCCCCGGGGCTAGCAGGGGGGAGACCCAGTACTTC. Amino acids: CASSYAPGASRGETQYF.

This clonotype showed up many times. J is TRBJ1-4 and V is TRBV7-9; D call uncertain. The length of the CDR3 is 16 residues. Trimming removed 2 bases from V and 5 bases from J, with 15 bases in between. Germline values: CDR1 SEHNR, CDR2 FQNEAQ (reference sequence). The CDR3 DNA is TGTGCCAGCAGCTTAAGGTCCGTCCTGGGAAATGAAAAACTGTTTTTT. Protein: CASSLRSVLGNEKLFF.

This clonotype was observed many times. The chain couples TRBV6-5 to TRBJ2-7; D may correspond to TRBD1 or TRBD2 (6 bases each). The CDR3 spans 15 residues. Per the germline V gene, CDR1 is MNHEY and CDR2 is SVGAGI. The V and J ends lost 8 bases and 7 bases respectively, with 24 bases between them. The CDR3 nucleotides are TGTGCCAGCGGGAACAAGGGAGGTACAGGGAGGGAGCAGTACTTC. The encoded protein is CASGNKGGTGREQYF.

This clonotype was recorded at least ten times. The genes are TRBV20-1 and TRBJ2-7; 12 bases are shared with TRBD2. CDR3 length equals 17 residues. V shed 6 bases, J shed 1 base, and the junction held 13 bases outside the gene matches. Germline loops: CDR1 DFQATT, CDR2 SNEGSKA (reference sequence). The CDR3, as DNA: TGCAGTGCCCAGAGCACTAGCGGGGGGCAATATTCCTACGAGCAGTACTTC. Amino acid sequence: CSAQSTSGGQYSYEQYF.

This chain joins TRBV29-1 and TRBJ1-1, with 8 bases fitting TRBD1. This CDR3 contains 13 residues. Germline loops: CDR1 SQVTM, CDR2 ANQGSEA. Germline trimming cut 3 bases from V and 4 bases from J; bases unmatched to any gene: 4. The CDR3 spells CSVDTGGATEAFF. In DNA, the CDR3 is TGCAGCGTTGATACAGGGGGAGCCACTGAAGCTTTCTTT.

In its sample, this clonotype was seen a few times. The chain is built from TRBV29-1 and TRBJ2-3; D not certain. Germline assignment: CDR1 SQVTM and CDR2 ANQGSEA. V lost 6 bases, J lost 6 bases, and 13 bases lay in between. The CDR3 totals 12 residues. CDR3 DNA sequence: TGCAGCGTCCCCGGTCACTCGGATACGCAGTATTTT. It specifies CSVPGHSDTQYF.

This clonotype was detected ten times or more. CDR3 protein: CSARAGGAEAFF. The DNA of the CDR3 is TGCAGTGCTAGAGCTGGGGGGGCTGAAGCTTTCTTT. This sequence joins TRBV20-1 and TRBJ1-1; possible D gene TRBD1, 5 bases. Trimming took 1 base from V and 6 from J, leaving 9 bases between them. Germline CDR1 reads DFQATT; CDR2 reads SNEGSKA (reference sequence). This CDR3 comprises 12 residues.

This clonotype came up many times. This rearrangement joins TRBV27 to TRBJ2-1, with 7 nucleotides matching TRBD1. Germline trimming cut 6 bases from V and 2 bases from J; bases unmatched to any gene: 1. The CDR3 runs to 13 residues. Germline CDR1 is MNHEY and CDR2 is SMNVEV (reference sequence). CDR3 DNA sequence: TGTGCCAGCAGGGGACAGCCCTACAATGAGCAGTTCTTC. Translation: CASRGQPYNEQFF.

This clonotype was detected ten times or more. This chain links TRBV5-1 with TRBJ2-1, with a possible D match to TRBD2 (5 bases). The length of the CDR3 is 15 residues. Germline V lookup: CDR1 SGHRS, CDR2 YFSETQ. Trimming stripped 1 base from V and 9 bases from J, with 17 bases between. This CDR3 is CASSLTAARRSEQFF. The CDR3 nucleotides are TGCGCCAGCAGCTTGACCGCCGCCCGGAGGAGTGAGCAGTTCTTC.

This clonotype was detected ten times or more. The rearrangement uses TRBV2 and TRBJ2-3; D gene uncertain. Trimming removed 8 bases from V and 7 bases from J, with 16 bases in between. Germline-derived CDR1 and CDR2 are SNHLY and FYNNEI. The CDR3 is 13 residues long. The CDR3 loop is CASLSPLRNTQYF. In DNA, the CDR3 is TGTGCCAGCTTAAGTCCGCTTAGGAATACGCAGTATTTT.

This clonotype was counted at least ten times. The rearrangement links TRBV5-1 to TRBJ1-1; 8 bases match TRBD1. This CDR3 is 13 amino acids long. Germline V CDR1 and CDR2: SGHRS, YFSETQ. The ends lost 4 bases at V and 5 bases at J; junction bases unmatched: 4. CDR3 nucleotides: TGCGCCAGCAGCCGGGACAGGTGGACTGAAGCTTTCTTT. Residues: CASSRDRWTEAFF.

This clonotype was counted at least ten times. The CDR3: CASSQVRDFRFLAGSDEQFF. The CDR3 bases are TGTGCCAGCAGCCAAGTGAGAGATTTCCGTTTTTTAGCGGGGTCCGATGAGCAGTTCTTC. The gene calls are TRBV3-2 and TRBJ2-1; no check of the table's D call, TRBD2, against the DNA was made. TRBV3-2 is a pseudogene segment. The CDR3 spans 20 residues.

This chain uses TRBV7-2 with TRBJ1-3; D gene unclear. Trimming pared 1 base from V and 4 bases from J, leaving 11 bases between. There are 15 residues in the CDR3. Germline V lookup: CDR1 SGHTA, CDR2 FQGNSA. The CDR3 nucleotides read TGTGCCAGCAGCTTAGTGGCCGCCATAGGAAACACCATATATTTT. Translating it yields CASSLVAAIGNTIYF.

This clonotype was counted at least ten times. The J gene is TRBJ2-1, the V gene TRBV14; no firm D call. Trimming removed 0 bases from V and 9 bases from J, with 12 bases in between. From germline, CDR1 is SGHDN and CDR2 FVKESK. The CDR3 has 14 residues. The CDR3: CASSQELWGREQFF. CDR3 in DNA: TGTGCCAGCAGCCAAGAGTTATGGGGTCGTGAGCAGTTCTTC.

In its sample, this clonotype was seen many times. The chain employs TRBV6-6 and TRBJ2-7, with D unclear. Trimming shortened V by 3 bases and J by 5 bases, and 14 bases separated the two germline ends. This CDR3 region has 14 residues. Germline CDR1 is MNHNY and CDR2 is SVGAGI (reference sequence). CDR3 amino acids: CASSYLGGFDEQYF. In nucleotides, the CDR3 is TGTGCCAGCAGTTATCTGGGTGGTTTCGACGAGCAGTACTTC.

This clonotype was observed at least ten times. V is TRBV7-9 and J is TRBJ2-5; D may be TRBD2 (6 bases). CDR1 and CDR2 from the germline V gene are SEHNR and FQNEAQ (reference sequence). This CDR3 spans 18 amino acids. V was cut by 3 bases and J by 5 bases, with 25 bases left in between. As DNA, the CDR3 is TGTGCCAGCAGCTTTGTAAATTTTGGGCCGGGACTGGGGGAGACCCAGTACTTC. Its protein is CASSFVNFGPGLGETQYF.

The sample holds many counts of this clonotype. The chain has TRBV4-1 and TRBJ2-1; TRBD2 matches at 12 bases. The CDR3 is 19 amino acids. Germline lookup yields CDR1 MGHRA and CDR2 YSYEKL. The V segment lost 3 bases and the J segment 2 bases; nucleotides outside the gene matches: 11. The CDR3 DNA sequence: TGCGCCAGCAGCCAGACGGCTAGCGGGGGGGTCGGCGCCTACAATGAGCAGTTCTTC. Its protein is CASSQTASGGVGAYNEQFF.

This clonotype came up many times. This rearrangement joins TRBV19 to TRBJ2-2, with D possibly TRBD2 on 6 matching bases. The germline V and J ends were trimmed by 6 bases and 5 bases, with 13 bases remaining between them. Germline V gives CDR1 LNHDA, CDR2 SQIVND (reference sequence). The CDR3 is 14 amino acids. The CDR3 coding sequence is TGTGCCAGTAGAAAGGGAGGCGGGACCGGGGAGCTGTTTTTT. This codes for CASRKGGGTGELFF.

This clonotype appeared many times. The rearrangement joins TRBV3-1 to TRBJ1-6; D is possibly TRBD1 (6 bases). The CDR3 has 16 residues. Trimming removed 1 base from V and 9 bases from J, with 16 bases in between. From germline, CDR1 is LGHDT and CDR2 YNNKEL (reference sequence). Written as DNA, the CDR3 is TGTGCCAGCAGCCAAGGGGGAGGCAGGGGCGGTTCACCCCTCCACTTT. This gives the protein CASSQGGGRGGSPLHF.